This TCR beta chain stems from a study of cytomegalovirus exposure and HLA in healthy donors. The CDR3 has 16 residues. The germline CDR1 and CDR2 sequences are MDHEN and SYDVKM. Germline trimming cut 6 bases from V and 2 bases from J; bases unmatched to any gene: 7. The PCR was carried out with 60 Vbeta primers and 13 Jbeta primers. The protocol was immunoSEQ multiplex PCR, while the TCRdb copy is restricted to in-frame clones and leaves out a portion. The top ten hold 1.6% of the sample, which has around 200,000 clones, under 85% seen once. The sample comprised PBMCs. The gene calls are TRBV28 and TRBJ1-5; 10 nucleotides align to TRBD1. The source is a middle-aged man in good health and CMV-seronegative. The DNA of the CDR3 is TGTGCCAGCAGCTCCGCCGGACAGGGGGGCAATCAGCCCCAGCATTTT. Translation gives CASSSAGQGGNQPQHF.